There are many counts of the clone carrying this T cell receptor beta chain. Other DNA sequences in the sample encode the same CDR3. This sample is part of a study of shared clonotypes between healthy human individuals. The V gene lost 0 bases and the J gene lost 0 bases, with 9 bases spanning the gap. Germline CDR1 is MDHEN and CDR2 is SYDVKM. The CDR3 consists of 16 residues. Those who donated, Caucasian adults without exception, all lived in Nashville, Tennessee. Each unsorted PBMC replicate got 300 ng genomic DNA, tens of thousands of genomes. Study processing details: ImmunoSEQ output lacked quality scores and full-length reads, limiting matched filtering. The protocol was immunoSEQ multiplex PCR, while the TCRdb copy is restricted to in-frame clones and leaves out a portion. V, J and clone size are taken as reported in that table, and D and trimming were inferred from the DNA itself. This sample has 400,000 to 500,000 clones; less than 80% occur once, and the top ten carry 9.5% to 15%.

J is TRBJ2-1 and V is TRBV28; possibly TRBD2 for D (6 bases). Sequenced input: PBMCs. This TCR came from a woman aged 40 to 50 in good health. Some clones in this sample may be carry-over from other donors' samples. The CDR3 region has the DNA TGTGCCAGCAGTTTATGGCGGGGTTCCTCCTACAATGAGCAGTTCTTC. It codes for CASSLWRGSSYNEQFF.